The clone carrying this T cell receptor (beta chain) came up a few times. As yet, its antigen is unknown. These data belong to a study of molecular identifiers for immune sequencing clone quantification. Overall study results and limits: Highly expanded clone sizes could be underestimated by identical TCR molecules that share a barcode. Over 98% of CMV-specific effector molecules, but under 1% of naive ones, were in clones above 20 copies.

TCRdb used MiXCR to reprocess the PCR reads, holding one entry per CDR3 protein. This sample has approximately 550,000 distinct CDR3 sequences; around a fifth occur once, and the top ten carry around 0.84%. This CDR3 region has 16 residues. The J segment lost 5 bases and the V segment lost 1 base, leaving 7 bases of the junction unmatched. Germline loops: CDR1 LNHNV, CDR2 YYDKDF (reference sequence). Naive CD8 T cells were sorted as CD8+CD4-CCR7+CD45RA+. The J gene is TRBJ2-1, the V gene TRBV15; TRBD2 matches 8 bases. The TCR originated in a human donor in good health. Some libraries in this study had Jurkat cell RNA spiked in. The sequenced sample consisted of naive CD8+ T cells from blood, with Jurkat cell RNA spiked in. Subset defined: FACS-sorted CD8+CD4-CCR7+CD45RA+ naive T cells. The CDR3 DNA sequence: TGTGCCACCAGCAGAGGGTATGGTAGCGGGGACAATGAGCAGTTCTTC. Its translation: CATSRGYGSGDNEQFF. Full variable domain (outside the CDR3, taken from reference TRBV15 and TRBJ2-1): DAMVIQNPRYQVTQFGKPVTLSCSQTLNHNVMYWYQQKSSQAPKLLFHYYDKDFNNEADTPDNFQSRRPNTSFCFLDIRSPGLGDTAMYLCATSRGYGSGDNEQFFGPGTRLTVL.